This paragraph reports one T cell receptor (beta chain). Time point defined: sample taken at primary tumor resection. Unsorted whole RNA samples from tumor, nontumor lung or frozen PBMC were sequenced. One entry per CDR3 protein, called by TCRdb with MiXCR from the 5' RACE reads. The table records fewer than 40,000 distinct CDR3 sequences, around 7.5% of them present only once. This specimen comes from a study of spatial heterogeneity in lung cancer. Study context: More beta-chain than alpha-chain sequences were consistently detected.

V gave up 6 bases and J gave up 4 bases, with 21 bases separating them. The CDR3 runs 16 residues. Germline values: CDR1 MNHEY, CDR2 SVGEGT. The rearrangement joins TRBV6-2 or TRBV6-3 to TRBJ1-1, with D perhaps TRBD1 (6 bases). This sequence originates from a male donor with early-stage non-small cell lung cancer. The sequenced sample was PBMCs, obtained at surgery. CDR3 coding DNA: TGTGCCAGCAGCCACAAGTCGGACGGAGGGGGCACTGAAGCTTTCTTT. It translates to CASSHKSDGGGTEAFF.